The 10 T cell receptor beta chains listed next were all sequenced from one sample in a study of CD4 T cells in relation to SARS-CoV-2 and coronaviruses. Clones were sequenced by immunoSEQ multiplex PCR, and TCRdb holds only the in-frame ones, with some missing. Of 15,000 to 20,000 clones listed, around 70% are singletons. Before the COVID-19 pandemic, during about 2010-2019, CD4+ T cells were taken from unexposed donors. After ten to eleven days of culture, CD4+ T cells were isolated. No antigen has been identified for these receptors. The sequenced material came from CD4+ T cells from PBMCs, cultured in vitro. These receptors were obtained from a human donor in good health.

The rearrangement uses TRBV5-8 and TRBJ2-7, with TRBD2 matching over 11 bases. Germline V CDR1 and CDR2: SGHTS, YDEGEE. The junction had 8 bases not matched to a gene; V was cut back by 0 bases and J by 6 bases. The CDR3 is made up of 16 amino acids. The CDR3 sequence: CASSLGLAGGFGEQYF. The DNA of the CDR3 is TGTGCCAGCAGCTTGGGTCTAGCGGGAGGATTTGGCGAGCAGTACTTC.

This clone was seen once. The V and J genes are TRBV24-1 and TRBJ2-1; D perhaps matches TRBD1 (6 bases). V was pared by 6 bases and J by 0 bases, with 14 bases between. The V gene's germline CDR1 is KGHDR and CDR2 SFDVKD. The CDR3 has 16 amino acids. DNA for the CDR3: TGTGCCACCAGTACCCGACAGGTCAGCTCCTACAATGAGCAGTTCTTC. This sequence encodes CATSTRQVSSYNEQFF.

V gene TRBV15 combines with J gene TRBJ2-3; 11 bases line up with TRBD2. The germline CDR1 and CDR2 sequences are LNHNV and YYDKDF (reference sequence). V dropped 4 bases and J dropped 5; count of bases not matched to a gene: 8. This CDR3 has 16 amino acids. The CDR3 DNA reads TGTGCCACCAGCACTAGACTAGCGGGAAGGGGAGATACGCAGTATTTT. Translated, it gives CATSTRLAGRGDTQYF.

This chain connects TRBV4-2 to TRBJ2-3; the D is unclear. V was clipped by 4 bases and J by 14 bases, with 22 bases between them. Germline V gene sequence: CDR1 LGHNA, CDR2 YNFKEQ. The CDR3 consists of 14 residues. The CDR3 sequence is CASSPRLSELTRYF. DNA of the CDR3: TGTGCCAGCAGCCCTCGACTCAGCGAACTTACCCGGTATTTT.

The CDR3 DNA follows: TGTGCCAGCAGCCCCGGGACAGGATTACCTTCCTACGAGCAGTACTTC. Encoded protein: CASSPGTGLPSYEQYF. This sequence joins TRBV7-9 and TRBJ2-7; TRBD1 agrees at 8 bases. The CDR3 spans 16 residues. The V gene's germline CDR1 is SEHNR and CDR2 FQNEAQ (reference sequence). J gave up 1 base and V 5 bases, and 10 bases lay outside the gene matches. Supplemented by reference TRBV7-9 and TRBJ2-7, the full variable domain reads DTGVSQNPRHKITKRGQNVTFRCDPISEHNRLYWYRQTLGQGPEFLTYFQNEAQLEKSRLLSDRFSAERPKGSFSTLEIQRTEQGDSAMYLCASSPGTGLPSYEQYFGPGTRLTVT.

The chain employs TRBV9 and TRBJ2-7; D is unresolved. The CDR3 is 16 residues long. The V end was cut by 3 bases, the J end by 5 bases, with 21 bases between. Germline V gene data show CDR1 as SGDLS and CDR2 as YYNGEE. The CDR3, as DNA: TGTGCCAGCAGCGCCCTCCCGTGGCAATGGGCCCACGAGCAGTACTTC. Protein sequence: CASSALPWQWAHEQYF.

There are a few counts of this clone. The V and J genes are TRBV15 and TRBJ1-2; no firm D call. This CDR3 is 13 amino acids long. V lost 5 bases to trimming and J lost 1 base, with 8 bases between them. CDR1 is LNHNV, CDR2 YYDKDF, per germline (reference sequence). Written as DNA, the CDR3 is TGTGCCACCAGCGGGGTTGGTAACTATGGCTACACCTTC. Residues: CATSGVGNYGYTF.

The chain links TRBV19 to TRBJ1-5; D might be TRBD1 (6 bases). V was clipped by 5 bases and J by 3 bases, with 17 bases between them. The CDR3 runs to 16 residues. Germline CDR1 LNHDA, CDR2 SQIVND (reference sequence). The CDR3 is CASSGKTGQNNQPQHF. CDR3 bases: TGTGCCAGTAGTGGTAAAACTGGACAGAACAATCAGCCCCAGCATTTT.

The chain has TRBV24-1 and TRBJ2-5; D is uncertain. The CDR3 consists of 13 residues. Germline CDR1 reads KGHDR; CDR2 reads SFDVKD. The V gene lost 3 bases and the J gene lost 3 bases, with 7 bases spanning the gap. Here the CDR3 reads CATSDKVKETQYF. DNA of the CDR3: TGTGCCACCAGTGATAAGGTTAAAGAGACCCAGTACTTC.

The chain carries TRBV10-3 and TRBJ2-5; D tentatively reads TRBD1 or TRBD2 (6 bases each). V was pared by 4 bases and J by 5 bases, with 11 bases between. This CDR3 spans 13 amino acids. CDR1 and CDR2 from the germline V gene are ENHRY and SYGVKD. CDR3 nucleotides: TGTGCCATCAGTGCGGGGGCGGGGGAGACCCAGTACTTC. Its protein product is CAISAGAGETQYF.